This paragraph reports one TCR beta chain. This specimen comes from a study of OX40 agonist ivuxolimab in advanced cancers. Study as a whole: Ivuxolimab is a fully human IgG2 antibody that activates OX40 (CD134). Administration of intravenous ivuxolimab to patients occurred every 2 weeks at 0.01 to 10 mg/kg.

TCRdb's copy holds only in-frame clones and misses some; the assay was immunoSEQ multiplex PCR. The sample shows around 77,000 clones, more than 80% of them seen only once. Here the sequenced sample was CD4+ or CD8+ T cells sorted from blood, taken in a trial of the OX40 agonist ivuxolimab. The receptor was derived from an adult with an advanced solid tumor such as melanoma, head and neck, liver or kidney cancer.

The CDR3 DNA sequence: TGTGCCAGCAGCCCCGGGGGGCGGGAAAGCACAGATACGCAGTATTTT. Its translation: CASSPGGRESTDTQYF. The V and J genes are TRBV5-4 and TRBJ2-3, with D perhaps matching TRBD2 (7 bases). Per germline, CDR1 SGHNT and CDR2 YYREEE (reference sequence). The CDR3 contains 16 residues. V dropped 4 bases and J dropped 0 bases, with 15 bases sitting between them.